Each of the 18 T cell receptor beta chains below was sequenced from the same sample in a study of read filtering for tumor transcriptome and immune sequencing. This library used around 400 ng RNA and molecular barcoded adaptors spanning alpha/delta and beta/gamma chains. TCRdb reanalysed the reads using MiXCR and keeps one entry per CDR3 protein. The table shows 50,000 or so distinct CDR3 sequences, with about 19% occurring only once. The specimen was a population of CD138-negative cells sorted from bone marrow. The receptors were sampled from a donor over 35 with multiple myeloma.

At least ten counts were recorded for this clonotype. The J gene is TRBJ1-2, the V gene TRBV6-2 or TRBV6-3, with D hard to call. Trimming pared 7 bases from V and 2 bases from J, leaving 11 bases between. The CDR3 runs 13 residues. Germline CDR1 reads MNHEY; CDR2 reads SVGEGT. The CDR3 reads CASTRRANYGYTF. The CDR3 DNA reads TGTGCCAGCACCCGGCGCGCAAACTATGGCTACACCTTC.

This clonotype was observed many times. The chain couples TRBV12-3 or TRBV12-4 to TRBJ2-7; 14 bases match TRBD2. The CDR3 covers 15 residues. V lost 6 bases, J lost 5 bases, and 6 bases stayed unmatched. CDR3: CASSPGTSGSHEQYF. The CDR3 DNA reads TGTGCCAGCAGCCCTGGGACTAGCGGGAGTCACGAGCAGTACTTC.

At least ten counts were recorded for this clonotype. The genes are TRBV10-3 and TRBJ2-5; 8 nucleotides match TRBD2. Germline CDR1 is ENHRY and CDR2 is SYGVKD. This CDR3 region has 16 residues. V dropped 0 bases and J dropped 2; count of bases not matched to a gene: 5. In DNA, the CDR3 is TGTGCCATCAGTGAGTCTCCGGCTAGCGGGCAAGAGACCCAGTACTTC. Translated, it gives CAISESPASGQETQYF.

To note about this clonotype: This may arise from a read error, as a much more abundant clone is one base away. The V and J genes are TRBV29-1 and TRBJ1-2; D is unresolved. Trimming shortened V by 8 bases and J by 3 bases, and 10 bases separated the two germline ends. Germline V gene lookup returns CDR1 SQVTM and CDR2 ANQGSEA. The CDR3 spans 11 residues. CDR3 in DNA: TGCAGCTTTCGTCCTGACTATGGCTACACCTTC. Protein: CSFRPDYGYTF. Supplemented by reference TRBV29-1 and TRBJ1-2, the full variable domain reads SAVISQKPSRDICQRGTSLTIQCQVDSQVTMMFWYRQQPGQSLTLIATANQGSEATYESGFVIDKFPISRPNLTFSTLTVSNMSPEDSSIYLCSFRPDYGYTFGSGTRLTVV.

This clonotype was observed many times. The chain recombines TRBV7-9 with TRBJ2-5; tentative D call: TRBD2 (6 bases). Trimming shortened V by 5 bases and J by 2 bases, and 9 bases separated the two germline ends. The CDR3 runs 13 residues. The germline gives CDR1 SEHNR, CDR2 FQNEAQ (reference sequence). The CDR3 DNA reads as TGTGCCAGCAGCATTAGCGGACAAGAGACCCAGTACTTC. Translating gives CASSISGQETQYF.

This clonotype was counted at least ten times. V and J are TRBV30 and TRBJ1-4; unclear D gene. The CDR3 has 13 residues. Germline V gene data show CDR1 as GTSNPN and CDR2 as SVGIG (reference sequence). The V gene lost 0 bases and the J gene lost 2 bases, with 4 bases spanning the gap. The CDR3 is CAWSVRTNEKLFF. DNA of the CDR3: TGTGCCTGGAGTGTAAGGACTAATGAAAAACTGTTTTTT.

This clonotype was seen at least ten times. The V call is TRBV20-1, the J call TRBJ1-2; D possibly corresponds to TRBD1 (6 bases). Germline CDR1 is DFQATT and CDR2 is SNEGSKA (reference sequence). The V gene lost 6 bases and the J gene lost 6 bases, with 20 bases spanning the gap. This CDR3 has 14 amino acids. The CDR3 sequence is CSAPHRGQMDGYTF. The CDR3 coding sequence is TGCAGTGCCCCACATCGAGGACAGATGGATGGCTACACCTTC.

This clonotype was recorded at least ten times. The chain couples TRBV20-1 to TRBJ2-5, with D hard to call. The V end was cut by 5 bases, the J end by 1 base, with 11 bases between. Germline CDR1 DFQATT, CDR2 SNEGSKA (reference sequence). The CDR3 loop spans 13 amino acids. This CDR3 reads CSAVLGVQETQYF. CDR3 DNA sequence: TGCAGTGCTGTGCTTGGGGTCCAAGAGACCCAGTACTTC.

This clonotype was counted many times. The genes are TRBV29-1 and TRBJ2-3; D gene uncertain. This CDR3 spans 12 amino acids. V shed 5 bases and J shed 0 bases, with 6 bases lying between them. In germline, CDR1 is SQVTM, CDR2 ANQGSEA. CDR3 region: CSVRVSTDTQYF. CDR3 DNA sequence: TGCAGCGTTCGTGTGAGCACAGATACGCAGTATTTT.

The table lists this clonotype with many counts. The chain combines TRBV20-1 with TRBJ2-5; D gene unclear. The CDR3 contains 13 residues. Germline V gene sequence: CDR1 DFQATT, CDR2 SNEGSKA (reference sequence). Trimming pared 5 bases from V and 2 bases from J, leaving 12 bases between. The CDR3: CSALAGAQETQYF. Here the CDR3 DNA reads TGCAGTGCTCTTGCCGGTGCTCAAGAGACCCAGTACTTC.

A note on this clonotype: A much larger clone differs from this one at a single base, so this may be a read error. The CDR3 spells CASSWFGNTEVFF. The CDR3 nucleotides read TGTGCCAGCAGCTGGTTCGGCAACACTGAAGTTTTCTTT. The V gene is TRBV11-2, the J gene TRBJ1-1, with unresolved D. Looked up from germline, CDR1 is SGHAT and CDR2 is FQNNGV. This CDR3 has 13 residues.

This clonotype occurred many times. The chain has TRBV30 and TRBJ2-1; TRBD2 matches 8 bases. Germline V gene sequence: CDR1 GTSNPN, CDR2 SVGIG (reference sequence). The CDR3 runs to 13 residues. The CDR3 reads CVVTGTSNDEQFF. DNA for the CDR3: TGTGTTGTGACCGGGACTAGTAACGATGAGCAGTTCTTC.

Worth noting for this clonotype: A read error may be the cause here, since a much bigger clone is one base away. The CDR3 spells CSVVGQGADTQYF. The CDR3 bases are TGCAGCGTGGTAGGACAGGGGGCAGATACGCAGTATTTT. The V call is TRBV29-1, the J call TRBJ2-3, with 10 nucleotides matching TRBD1. CDR1 is SQVTM and CDR2 is ANQGSEA in the germline V gene. This CDR3 contains 13 residues. After removal of 6 bases from V and 4 bases from J, the junction contained 4 bases not matched to a gene.

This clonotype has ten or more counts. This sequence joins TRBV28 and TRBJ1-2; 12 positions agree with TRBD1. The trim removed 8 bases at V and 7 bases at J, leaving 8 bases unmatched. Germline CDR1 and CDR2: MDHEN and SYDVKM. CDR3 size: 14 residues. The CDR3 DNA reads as TGTGCCAGCCGGGGGGGACAGGGGGCGATTGGCTACACCTTC. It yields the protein CASRGGQGAIGYTF.

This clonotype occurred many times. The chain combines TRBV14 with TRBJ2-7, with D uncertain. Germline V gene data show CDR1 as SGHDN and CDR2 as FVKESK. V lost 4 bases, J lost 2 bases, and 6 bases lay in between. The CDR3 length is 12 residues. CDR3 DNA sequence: TGTGCCAGCAGCCCCCTAACCTACGAGCAGTACTTC. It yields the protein CASSPLTYEQYF.

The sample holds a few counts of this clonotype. Here the CDR3 DNA reads TGTGCCAGCAGCGATGGGTCTCTGCAGGGAAGTCAGCCCCAGCATTTT. It specifies CASSDGSLQGSQPQHF. This chain joins TRBV2 and TRBJ1-5; D is perhaps TRBD1 (5 bases). This CDR3 is 16 amino acids long. Germline CDR1 reads SNHLY; CDR2 reads FYNNEI. The ends were cut back, 6 bases at V and 6 bases at J, with 21 bases in the middle. Looking up the rest from reference TRBV2 and TRBJ1-5 gives the full variable domain: EPEVTQTPSHQVTQMGQEVILRCVPISNHLYFYWYRQILGQKVEFLVSFYNNEISEKSEIFDDQFSVERPDGSNFTLKIRSTKLEDSAMYFCASSDGSLQGSQPQHFGDGTRLSIL.

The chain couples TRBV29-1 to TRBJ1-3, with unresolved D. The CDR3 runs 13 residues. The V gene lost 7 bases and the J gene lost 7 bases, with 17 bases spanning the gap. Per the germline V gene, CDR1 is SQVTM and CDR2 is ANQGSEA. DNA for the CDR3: TGCAGCGCCAACGGCCCCGCCGGGAACACCATATATTTT. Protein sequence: CSANGPAGNTIYF.

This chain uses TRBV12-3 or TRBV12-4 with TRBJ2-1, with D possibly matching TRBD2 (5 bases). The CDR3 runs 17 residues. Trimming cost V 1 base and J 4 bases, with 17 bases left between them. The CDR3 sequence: CASSLGVGVEDYNEQFF. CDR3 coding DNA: TGTGCCAGCAGTTTAGGGGTCGGGGTGGAGGATTACAATGAGCAGTTCTTC.